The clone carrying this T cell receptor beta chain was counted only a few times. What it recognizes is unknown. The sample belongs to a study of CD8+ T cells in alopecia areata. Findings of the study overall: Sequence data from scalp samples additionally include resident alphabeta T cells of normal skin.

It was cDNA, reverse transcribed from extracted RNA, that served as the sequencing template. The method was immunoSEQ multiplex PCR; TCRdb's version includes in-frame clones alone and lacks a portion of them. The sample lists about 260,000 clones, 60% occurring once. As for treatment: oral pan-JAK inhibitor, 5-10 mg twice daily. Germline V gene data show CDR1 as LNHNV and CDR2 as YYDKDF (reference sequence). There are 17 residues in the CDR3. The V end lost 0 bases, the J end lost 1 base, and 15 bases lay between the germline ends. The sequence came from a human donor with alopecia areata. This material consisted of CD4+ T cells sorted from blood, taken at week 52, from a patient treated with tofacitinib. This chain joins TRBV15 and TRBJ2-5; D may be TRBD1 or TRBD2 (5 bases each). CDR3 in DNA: TGTGCCACCAGCAGAGATTCTGTCGGGGCGCTCCAAGAGACCCAGTACTTC. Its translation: CATSRDSVGALQETQYF.